The entry below describes one TCR beta chain. The data originate from a study of T cell responses to AZD1222 COVID-19 vaccine. Repertoires were generated with immunoSEQ multiplex PCR, while TCRdb's copy carries only in-frame clones and drops some. The data show 54,000 or so clones, 70% to 80% seen once. This CDR3 is built from 15 residues. The germline V and J ends were trimmed by 0 bases and 2 bases, with 9 bases remaining between them. From germline, CDR1 is SGHTS and CDR2 YDEGEE. V gene TRBV5-8 combines with J gene TRBJ1-5; TRBD1 might be the D (5 bases). The source material was peripheral blood, sampled 28 days after the second AZD1222 dose. The source of this sequence is an adult who received the AZD1222 COVID-19 vaccine. CDR3 sequence (DNA): TGTGCCAGCAGCTTGGCTGTAGGGGGCAATCAGCCCCAGCATTTT. Its protein is CASSLAVGGNQPQHF.